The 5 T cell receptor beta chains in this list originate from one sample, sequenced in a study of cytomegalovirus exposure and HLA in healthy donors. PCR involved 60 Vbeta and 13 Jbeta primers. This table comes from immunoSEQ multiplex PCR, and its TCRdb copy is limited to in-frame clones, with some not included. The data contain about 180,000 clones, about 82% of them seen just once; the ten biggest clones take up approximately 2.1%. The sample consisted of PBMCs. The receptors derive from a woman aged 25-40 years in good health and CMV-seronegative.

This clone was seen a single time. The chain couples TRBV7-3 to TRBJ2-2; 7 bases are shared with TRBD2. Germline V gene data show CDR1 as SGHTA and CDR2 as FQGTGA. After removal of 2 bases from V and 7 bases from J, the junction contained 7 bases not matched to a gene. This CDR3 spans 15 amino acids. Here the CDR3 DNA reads TGTGCCAGCAGCTTAGGCGGGGGTAATAGCGGGGAGCTGTTTTTT. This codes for CASSLGGGNSGELFF.

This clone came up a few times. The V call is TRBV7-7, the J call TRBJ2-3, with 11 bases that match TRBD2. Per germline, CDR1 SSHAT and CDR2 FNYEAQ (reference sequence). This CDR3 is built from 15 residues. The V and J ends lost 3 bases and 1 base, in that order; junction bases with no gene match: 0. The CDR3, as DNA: TGTGCCAGCAGCTTGACTAGCGGGGGCACAGATACGCAGTATTTT. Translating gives CASSLTSGGTDTQYF.

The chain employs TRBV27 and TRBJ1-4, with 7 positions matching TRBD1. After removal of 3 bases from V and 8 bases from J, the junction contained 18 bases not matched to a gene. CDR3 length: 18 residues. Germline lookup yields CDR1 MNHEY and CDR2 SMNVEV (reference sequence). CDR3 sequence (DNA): TGTGCCAGCAGTTTCCGACAGGGTCGTTCCTCATTACTCGAAAAACTGTTTTTT. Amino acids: CASSFRQGRSSLLEKLFF. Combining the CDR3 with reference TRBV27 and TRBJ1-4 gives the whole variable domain EAQVTQNPRYLITVTGKKLTVTCSQNMNHEYMSWYRQDPGLGLRQIYYSMNVEVTDKGDVPEGYKVSRKEKRNFPLILESPSPNQTSLYFCASSFRQGRSSLLEKLFFGSGTQLSVL.

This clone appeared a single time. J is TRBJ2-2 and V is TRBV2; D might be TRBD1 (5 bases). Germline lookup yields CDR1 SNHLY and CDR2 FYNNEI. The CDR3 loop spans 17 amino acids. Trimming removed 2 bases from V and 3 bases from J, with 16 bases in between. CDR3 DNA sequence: TGTGCCAGCAGTGAAATCAACAGGTTGCCTGACACCGGGGAGCTGTTTTTT. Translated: CASSEINRLPDTGELFF.

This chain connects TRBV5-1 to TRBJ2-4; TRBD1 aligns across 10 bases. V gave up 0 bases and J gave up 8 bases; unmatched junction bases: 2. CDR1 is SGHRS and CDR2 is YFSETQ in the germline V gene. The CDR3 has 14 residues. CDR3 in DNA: TGCGCCAGCAGCTTGGTAGGGACAGGGGACATTCAGTACTTC. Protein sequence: CASSLVGTGDIQYF. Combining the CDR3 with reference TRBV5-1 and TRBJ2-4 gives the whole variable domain KAGVTQTPRYLIKTRGQQVTLSCSPISGHRSVSWYQQTPGQGLQFLFEYFSETQRNKGNFPGRFSGRQFSNSRSEMNVSTLELGDSALYLCASSLVGTGDIQYFGAGTRLSVL.